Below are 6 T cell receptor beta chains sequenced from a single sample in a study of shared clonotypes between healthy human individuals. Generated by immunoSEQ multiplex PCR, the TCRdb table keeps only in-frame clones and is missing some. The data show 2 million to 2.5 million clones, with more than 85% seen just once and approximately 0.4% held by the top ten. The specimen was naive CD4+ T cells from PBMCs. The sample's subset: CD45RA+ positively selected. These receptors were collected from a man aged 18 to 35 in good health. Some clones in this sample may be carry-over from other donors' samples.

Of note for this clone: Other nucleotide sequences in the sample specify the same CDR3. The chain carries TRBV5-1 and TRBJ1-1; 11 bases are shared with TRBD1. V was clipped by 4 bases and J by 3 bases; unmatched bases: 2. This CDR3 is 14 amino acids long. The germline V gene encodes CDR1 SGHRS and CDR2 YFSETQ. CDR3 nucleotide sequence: TGCGCCAGCAGCAAGGGACAGGGGGACACTGAAGCTTTCTTT. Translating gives CASSKGQGDTEAFF.

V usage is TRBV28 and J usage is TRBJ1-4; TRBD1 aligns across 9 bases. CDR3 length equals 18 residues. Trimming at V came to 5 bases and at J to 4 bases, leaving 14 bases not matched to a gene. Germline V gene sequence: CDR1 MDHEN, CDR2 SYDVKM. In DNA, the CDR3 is TGTGCCAGCAGTAACCTAGAAACGGGACAGGGCAGTAATGAAAAACTGTTTTTT. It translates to CASSNLETGQGSNEKLFF.

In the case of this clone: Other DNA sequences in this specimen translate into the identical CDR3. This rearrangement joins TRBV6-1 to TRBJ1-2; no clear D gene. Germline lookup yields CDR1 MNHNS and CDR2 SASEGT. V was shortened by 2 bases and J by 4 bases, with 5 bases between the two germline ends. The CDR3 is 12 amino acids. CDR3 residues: CASSELVYGYTF. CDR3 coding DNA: TGTGCCAGCAGTGAACTAGTCTATGGCTACACCTTC.

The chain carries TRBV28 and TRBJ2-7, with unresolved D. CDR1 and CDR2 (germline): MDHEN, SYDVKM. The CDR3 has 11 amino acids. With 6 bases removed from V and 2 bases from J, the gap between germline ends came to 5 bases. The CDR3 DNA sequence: TGTGCCAGCAGCCACCCCTACGAGCAGTACTTC. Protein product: CASSHPYEQYF.

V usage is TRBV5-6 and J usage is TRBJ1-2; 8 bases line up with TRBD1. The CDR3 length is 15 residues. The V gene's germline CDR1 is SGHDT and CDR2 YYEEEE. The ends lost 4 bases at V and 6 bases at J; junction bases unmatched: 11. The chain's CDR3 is CASSISRGRPNGYTF. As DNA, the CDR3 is TGTGCCAGCAGCATATCCAGGGGGCGCCCCAATGGCTACACCTTC. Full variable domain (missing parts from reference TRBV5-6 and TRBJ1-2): DAGVTQSPTHLIKTRGQQVTLRCSPKSGHDTVSWYQQALGQGPQFIFQYYEEEERQRGNFPDRFSGHQFPNYSSELNVNALLLGDSALYLCASSISRGRPNGYTFGSGTRLTVV.

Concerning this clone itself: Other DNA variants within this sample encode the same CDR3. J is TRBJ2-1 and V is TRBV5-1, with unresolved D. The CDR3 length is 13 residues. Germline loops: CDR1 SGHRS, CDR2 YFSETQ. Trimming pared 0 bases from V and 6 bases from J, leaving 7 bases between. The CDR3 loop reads CASSLDPVNEQFF. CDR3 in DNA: TGCGCCAGCAGCTTGGACCCAGTCAATGAGCAGTTCTTC.